Listed below are T cell receptor beta chains from one sample, sequenced in a study of blood T cell repertoires in COVID-19. Libraries were prepared by immunoSEQ multiplex PCR; TCRdb keeps only in-frame clonotypes and omits some of them. The repertoire holds fewer than 350,000 clones, with roughly 89% as singletons. The material sequenced was PBMCs or T cells enriched from blood (not recorded which). These TCRs come from a woman aged 18 to 35 with acute COVID-19. CDR3s include the opening cysteine and the closing phenylalanine or tryptophan. A D gene is named only where the DNA matches it firmly. Size tells how often a clone was seen (once, few, many) or the class of an expanded clone, and some rows leave it out.

v_gene: TRBV5-5; abundance: .; d_gene: .; j_gene: TRBJ2-5; CDR3nt: TGTGCCAGCAGCGCGGGGATGGTGGCCGCCCAAGAGACCCAGTACTTC; CDR3aa: CASSAGMVAAQETQYF
v_gene: TRBV28; abundance: .; d_gene: TRBD2; j_gene: TRBJ2-1; CDR3nt: TGTGCCATCTCTCTAGCGGGAGCTAACAATGAGCAGTTCTTC; CDR3aa: CAISLAGANNEQFF
v_gene: TRBV14; abundance: .; d_gene: TRBD2; j_gene: TRBJ2-7; CDR3nt: TGTGCCAGCAGCCAAGATAGCGGGGAGCAGTACTTC; CDR3aa: CASSQDSGEQYF
v_gene: TRBV30; abundance: .; d_gene: TRBD1; j_gene: TRBJ2-7; CDR3nt: TGTGCCTCTACAGGGGGCGGACCCTACGAGCAGTACTTC; CDR3aa: CASTGGGPYEQYF
v_gene: TRBV6-5; abundance: few; d_gene: TRBD1; j_gene: TRBJ1-4; CDR3nt: TGTGCCAGCAGCCAGAGGACAGGGAAGGGTGAAAAACTGTTTTTT; CDR3aa: CASSQRTGKGEKLFF
v_gene: TRBV7-2; abundance: .; d_gene: TRBD2; j_gene: TRBJ2-5; CDR3nt: TGTGCCACCAAGAAACTAGCGGGAGGTGAGACCCAGTACTTC; CDR3aa: CATKKLAGGETQYF
v_gene: TRBV2; abundance: .; d_gene: .; j_gene: TRBJ2-5; CDR3nt: TGTGCCCGCCGCGGGCTTCAAGAGACCCAGTACTTC; CDR3aa: CARRGLQETQYF
v_gene: TRBV27; abundance: .; d_gene: TRBD2; j_gene: TRBJ2-2; CDR3nt: TGTGCCAGCAGTTTACTGGAGACCGGGACTAGGACCGGGGAGCTGTTTTTT; CDR3aa: CASSLLETGTRTGELFF
v_gene: TRBV11-2; abundance: .; d_gene: TRBD2; j_gene: TRBJ2-1; CDR3nt: TGTGCCAGCAGCCCCCTAGGTAGCGGGGGTTACAATGAGCAGTTCTTC; CDR3aa: CASSPLGSGGYNEQFF
v_gene: TRBV27; abundance: .; d_gene: .; j_gene: TRBJ2-1; CDR3nt: TGTGCCAGCAGTTTATCGGGGCCGTACAATGAGCAGTTCTTC; CDR3aa: CASSLSGPYNEQFF
v_gene: TRBV9; abundance: few; d_gene: .; j_gene: TRBJ2-1; CDR3nt: TGTGCCAGCAGCGTAGCGGATTGGGAGGACAATGAGCAGTTCTTC; CDR3aa: CASSVADWEDNEQFF
v_gene: TRBV7-9; abundance: once; d_gene: .; j_gene: TRBJ2-7; CDR3nt: TGTGCCAGCAGCTTAGTGGGGCCCTACGAGCAGTACTTC; CDR3aa: CASSLVGPYEQYF
v_gene: TRBV5-1; abundance: .; d_gene: .; j_gene: TRBJ2-2; CDR3nt: TGCGCCAGCAGCCCCAGGCCCAGTGGCTACGCCGGGGAGCTGTTTTTT; CDR3aa: CASSPRPSGYAGELFF
v_gene: TRBV7-2; abundance: .; d_gene: TRBD1; j_gene: TRBJ1-4; CDR3nt: TGTGCCAGCAGCTTAGCTTGGGGACAGGATAATGAAAAACTGTTTTTT; CDR3aa: CASSLAWGQDNEKLFF
v_gene: TRBV28; abundance: .; d_gene: TRBD1; j_gene: TRBJ2-5; CDR3nt: TGTGCCAGCAGTTTCCTAGGGACAGGGGCAGGTGAGACCCAGTACTTC; CDR3aa: CASSFLGTGAGETQYF
v_gene: TRBV6-5; abundance: .; d_gene: TRBD2; j_gene: TRBJ2-1; CDR3nt: TGTGCCAGCAGGCTTAGCGGGAGCGCCTACAATGAGCAGTTCTTC; CDR3aa: CASRLSGSAYNEQFF
v_gene: TRBV10-2; abundance: .; d_gene: .; j_gene: TRBJ2-5; CDR3nt: TGCGCCAGCAGTGTGGTGGACTCGGCGGAGACCCAGTACTTC; CDR3aa: CASSVVDSAETQYF
v_gene: TRBV7-9; abundance: .; d_gene: TRBD2; j_gene: TRBJ2-2; CDR3nt: TGTGCCGAGGGGACTAGCGGGAGCGGCACCGGGGAGCTGTTTTTT; CDR3aa: CAEGTSGSGTGELFF
v_gene: TRBV19; abundance: .; d_gene: .; j_gene: TRBJ1-1; CDR3nt: TGTGCCAGTAGGGAAAGTTGGGAGACAGGAAAGAACACTGAAGCTTTCTTT; CDR3aa: CASRESWETGKNTEAFF
v_gene: TRBV14; abundance: .; d_gene: .; j_gene: TRBJ1-1; CDR3nt: TGTGCCAGCAGCCAAGTACTAGGGGGAGACACTGAAGCTTTCTTT; CDR3aa: CASSQVLGGDTEAFF
v_gene: TRBV4-3; abundance: .; d_gene: .; j_gene: TRBJ2-7; CDR3nt: TGCGCCAGCAGCCAAGAGGGGGCAGGGCGAGGCGAGCAGTACTTC; CDR3aa: CASSQEGAGRGEQYF
v_gene: TRBV23-1; abundance: once; d_gene: TRBD1; j_gene: TRBJ2-1; CDR3nt: TGCGCCAGCAGTCCCTCACCTCCGGGACAGGGATCCTACAATGAGCAGTTCTTC; CDR3aa: CASSPSPPGQGSYNEQFF
v_gene: TRBV5-1; abundance: .; d_gene: TRBD2; j_gene: TRBJ2-1; CDR3nt: TGCGCCAGCACCTGGACTAGCGGGAGCCCCTCCTACAATGAGCAGTTCTTC; CDR3aa: CASTWTSGSPSYNEQFF